This T cell receptor beta chain came from a study of beta chain features in type 1 diabetes. Study information: Summed over all samples, the examined sorted cells came to 90 million to 120 million.

It was via CD45RO/CCR7/CD25/CD127/CD95/CD27 that CD4+ naive, central memory, regulatory and stem cell-like memory cells were sorted. All of the sorted populations showed purity greater than 98%. Expressed TCRB transcripts were sequenced because the isolated RNA had all been reverse transcribed beforehand. Profiled with immunoSEQ multiplex PCR; TCRdb holds only in-frame clones, not every one. The table has 300,000 or so clones, around 9.7% seen once. This clone was seen only a few times. Its cognate antigen is unknown. The trim removed 3 bases at V and 7 bases at J, leaving 10 bases unmatched. This CDR3 has 16 residues. Germline V gene lookup returns CDR1 SGHRS and CDR2 YFSETQ. Study outcomes and limitations: When Type 1 diabetes patients were examined, their TCRB CDR3s proved moderately but significantly shorter in all four CD4+ subsets.

This receptor was identified in a man in his thirties or forties with type 1 diabetes. Source material: central memory CD4+ T cells from blood. This chain uses TRBV5-1 with TRBJ1-6; TRBD1 matches at 7 bases. The CDR3 here is CASSSRSGTENSPLHF. In nucleotides, the CDR3 is TGCGCCAGCAGCTCCAGGTCGGGGACAGAGAATTCACCCCTCCACTTT.